This note documents a single T cell receptor (beta chain) sequence. Its target antigen remains unknown. Within one base of it there is no much larger clone, and no base qualities were kept. The data were obtained in a study of siplizumab effects on memory and regulatory T cells (dated by TCRdb to the late 2010s). Context from the whole study: The effect of the anti-CD2 antibody siplizumab on alloreactive T-cell subsets was examined in allogeneic mixed lymphocyte reactions constructed from human PBMCs.

Findings and caveats that apply to the study as a whole: Unstimulated naive T cells appeared more diverse than memory T cells, and naive cells seemed to contribute substantially to the alloresponse. Sequences below about 10^-5 frequency were poorly captured, so only a minor fraction of alloreactive clones could be mapped to unstimulated subsets. The suppressive function of proliferating Tregs from siplizumab cultures was not functionally confirmed. Roughly 75-95% of proliferating CD4+ or CD8+ clones could not be assigned a naive or memory phenotype. Siplizumab significantly lowered the cumulative frequency of alloreactive sequences that could be traced to unstimulated CD4+ memory T cells. Among mappable alloreactive CD4+ clones, an average Treg-derived fraction of about 69% was observed with siplizumab, compared with approximately 26% in control reactions.

Trimming removed 4 bases from V and 1 base from J, leaving 13 bases between the germline ends. As encoded in the germline V gene, CDR1 is MNHNS while CDR2 is SASEGT. Reading from cysteine to phenylalanine, the CDR3 counts 15 amino acids. Here the CDR3 DNA is all that survives: 45 bases in frame from base 1. Libraries were constructed by the immunoSEQ multiplex PCR assay. Roughly 10^5 TCR templates per sample were assayed on the deep sequencing platform. Genomic DNA extracted from sorted T cells was used for TCRbeta CDR3 sequencing. Per the authors' processing: The R programming language was used for the clonal analysis of the TCRbeta CDR3 data. Alloreactive CD4+ and CD8+ clones were defined by comparing unstimulated samples with post-reaction CFSE-low samples. By matching sequences to the repertoires of sorted unstimulated Treg and non-Treg cells, each alloreactive CD4+ clone was assigned a regulatory or non-regulatory origin. The table comes from immuneACCESS by way of TCRdb, which keeps in-frame sequences with V and J called. Part of the clones is missing from these tables; in studies checked, under half for an unresolved V gene and the rest for unknown reasons. V and J calls plus clone size are reproduced from that table; the DNA served to infer D and trimming. The sample records roughly 92,000 clones, around 94% of which are singletons. Less than 0.4% of the sample is in the top ten clones.

TCRbeta CDR3 sequencing was performed on sorted unstimulated T cells and on proliferating T cells recovered from mixed lymphocyte reactions. Fresh whole blood from some ten HLA-typed healthy donors was used as the source from which PBMCs were isolated. Unstimulated CD4+ non-regulatory T cells were FACS-sorted to map the origin of alloreactive clones. The clonotype was recovered from a human donor in good health. Material for sequencing was non-Treg CD4+ T cells sorted from blood. Reading the label with the study, this specimen's cell subset or site is: FACS-sorted unstimulated CD4+ non-regulatory T cells. Here the chain combines TRBV6-1 and TRBJ1-2, with no confident D gene call. This receptor carries the CDR3 CASSGLRRGNYGYTF. At the DNA level, the sequence is TGTGCCAGCAGTGGCCTACGTCGCGGTAACTATGGCTACACCTTC.